The rows below give T cell receptor beta chains drawn from one sample of a study of T cells after yellow fever vaccination. MiXCR was run by TCRdb on the 5' RACE reads, yielding one entry per CDR3 protein. The sample includes some 170,000 distinct CDR3 sequences, 7% to 10% of them seen just once. The source was CD8+ T cells sorted from PBMCs, collected 45 days after the yellow fever booster vaccination. Receptors were obtained from a man in his late teens or twenties who received the YFV17D yellow fever vaccine. Both conserved end residues are part of each CDR3. The order of the fields is V gene, clone size, J gene, D gene, CDR3 protein, CDR3 DNA. The D gene is left open where the match is weak. Rows give clone size only sometimes, using once, few, many, or a class for an expanded clone.

>TRBV5-1|NA|TRBJ2-1|TRBD2
CASSLVLAGGSYEQFF
TGCGCCAGCAGCTTGGTACTAGCGGGGGGATCCTATGAGCAGTTCTTC
>TRBV7-2|NA|TRBJ2-1|NA
CASSAVSLGSYNEQFF
TGTGCCAGCAGCGCCGTCTCCTTGGGCTCCTACAATGAGCAGTTCTTC
>TRBV9|NA|TRBJ2-1|NA
CASSPIQLPRYEQFF
TGTGCCAGCAGCCCCATTCAGCTCCCCAGGTATGAGCAGTTCTTC
>TRBV7-8|many|TRBJ2-5|NA
CASSLSIMGAQYF
TGTGCCAGCAGCTTGTCCATAATGGGGGCCCAGTACTTC
>TRBV9|many|TRBJ2-7|TRBD2
CASSVTGGYEQYF
TGTGCCAGCAGCGTGACGGGAGGGTACGAGCAGTACTTC
>TRBV9|few|TRBJ2-1|TRBD2
CASSAHSGGLYNEQFF
TGTGCCAGCAGCGCCCATAGCGGGGGGCTTTACAATGAGCAGTTCTTC
>TRBV7-8|NA|TRBJ2-5|TRBD1
CASSRRREGTGDPETQYF
TGTGCCAGCAGCCGGAGGAGAGAGGGGACAGGAGATCCGGAGACCCAGTACTTC
>TRBV28|few|TRBJ1-3|NA
CASSYPFGHSSGNTIYF
TGTGCCAGCAGTTACCCCTTTGGGCACTCCTCTGGAAACACCATATATTTT
>TRBV7-6|many|TRBJ1-3|TRBD1
CASSSPFGTASSGNTIYF
TGTGCCAGCAGCTCGCCGTTCGGGACAGCCTCTTCTGGAAACACCATATATTTT
>TRBV14|NA|TRBJ1-2|NA
CASSQSGVNGYTF
TGTGCCAGCAGCCAGTCAGGGGTTAATGGCTACACCTTC
>TRBV7-9|many|TRBJ2-2|NA
CASSSVGDTGELFF
TGTGCCAGCAGCTCGGTTGGGGACACCGGGGAGCTGTTTTTT
>TRBV7-3|NA|TRBJ2-2|NA
CASTSKGGELFF
TGTGCCAGCACCTCAAAAGGCGGGGAGCTGTTTTTT
>TRBV12-3/TRBV12-4|few|TRBJ2-1|TRBD1
CASSLGTGATNEQFF
TGTGCCAGCAGTTTGGGGACAGGGGCCACCAATGAGCAGTTCTTC
>TRBV24-1|NA|TRBJ2-1|NA
CATSVDGIYNEQFF
TGTGCCACCAGTGTAGATGGGATCTACAATGAGCAGTTCTTC
>TRBV13|NA|TRBJ2-5|TRBD2
CASSQRTSVETQYF
TGTGCCAGCAGCCAAAGGACTAGCGTAGAGACCCAGTACTTC
>TRBV20-1|few|TRBJ2-7|NA
CSATPQGWMSYEQYF
TGCAGTGCTACTCCCCAGGGGTGGATGAGTTACGAGCAGTACTTC
>TRBV5-5|NA|TRBJ2-1|TRBD1
CASSSPRTGYSEQFF
TGTGCCAGCAGCTCTCCCCGGACAGGGTACAGTGAGCAGTTCTTC
>TRBV6-5|few|TRBJ1-1|NA
CASSYLFGLTEAFF
TGTGCCAGCAGTTACTTGTTCGGGTTGACTGAAGCTTTCTTT
>TRBV7-3|many|TRBJ2-5|NA
CASSPLVGAGPETQYF
TGTGCCAGCAGCCCCCTTGTCGGTGCGGGGCCAGAGACCCAGTACTTC
>TRBV5-1|NA|TRBJ2-3|NA
CASSSVLQGRGDTQYF
TGCGCCAGCAGCTCCGTTCTCCAGGGTCGAGGGGATACGCAGTATTTT
>TRBV4-1|few|TRBJ2-5|NA
CASSQGPGHLQETQYF
TGCGCCAGCAGCCAAGGGCCGGGACATCTACAAGAGACCCAGTACTTC
>TRBV7-2|few|TRBJ2-4|TRBD1
CASSQTGNAAKNIQYF
TGTGCCAGCAGCCAGACAGGGAATGCGGCCAAAAACATTCAGTACTTC
>TRBV21-1|many|TRBJ2-7|NA
CASSKSWWAGVVYEQYF
TGTGCCAGCAGCAAATCTTGGTGGGCAGGGGTGGTCTACGAGCAGTACTTC
>TRBV5-4|NA|TRBJ2-1|NA
CASSLGLSWRLYNEQFF
TGTGCCAGCAGCTTGGGACTTAGCTGGCGACTCTACAATGAGCAGTTCTTC
>TRBV7-2|few|TRBJ2-1|NA
CASSEVREQFF
TGTGCCAGCAGCGAAGTCCGTGAGCAGTTCTTC
>TRBV19|NA|TRBJ2-7|NA
CASSISVAYEQYF
TGTGCCAGTAGTATTTCGGTGGCCTACGAGCAGTACTTC
>TRBV6-5|few|TRBJ1-1|TRBD1
CASSFGTGVSGEAFF
TGTGCCAGCAGTTTCGGGACAGGGGTATCCGGTGAAGCTTTCTTT
>TRBV4-1|few|TRBJ1-4|TRBD1
CASSQDEGAWEKLFF
TGCGCCAGCAGCCAAGACGAGGGGGCATGGGAAAAACTGTTTTTT
>TRBV6-5|few|TRBJ2-1|NA
CASSYAQWGLHEQFF
TGTGCCAGCAGTTACGCCCAGTGGGGATTACATGAGCAGTTCTTC
>TRBV7-9|NA|TRBJ1-2|NA
CASSVGAQENYGYTF
TGTGCCAGCAGCGTAGGGGCACAGGAAAACTATGGCTACACCTTC
>TRBV7-9|few|TRBJ2-5|TRBD2
CASSLPSSGGLETQYF
TGTGCCAGCAGCTTACCGTCTAGCGGGGGTTTGGAGACCCAGTACTTC
>TRBV4-1|few|TRBJ2-5|TRBD1
CASSHEDRRRETQYF
TGCGCCAGCAGCCATGAGGACAGGAGGAGAGAGACCCAGTACTTC
>TRBV5-1|NA|TRBJ1-5|NA
CASSPYSSNQPQHF
TGCGCCAGCAGCCCGTACAGTAGCAATCAGCCCCAGCATTTT
>TRBV4-2|NA|TRBJ1-5|NA
CASSQDRVEYSNQPQHF
TGTGCCAGCAGCCAAGATCGAGTAGAATATAGCAATCAGCCCCAGCATTTT
>TRBV7-3|few|TRBJ2-2|NA
CASSPHPVDYTGELFF
TGTGCCAGCAGCCCCCACCCGGTAGACTACACCGGGGAGCTGTTTTTT
>TRBV7-3|few|TRBJ1-1|TRBD1
CASSLREGARWNTEAFF
TGTGCCAGCAGCTTGAGGGAGGGGGCGAGGTGGAACACTGAAGCTTTCTTT
>TRBV6-6|few|TRBJ2-2|NA
CAIQTENTGELFF
TGTGCCATCCAGACAGAGAACACCGGGGAGCTGTTTTTT
>TRBV7-9|few|TRBJ2-1|NA
CASSLGSSNEQFF
TGTGCCAGCAGCTTAGGCTCTAGCAATGAGCAGTTCTTC
>TRBV29-1|many|TRBJ2-3|TRBD2
CSVAFRGGGTQYF
TGCAGCGTTGCCTTCAGAGGCGGGGGTACGCAGTATTTT
>TRBV6-2/TRBV6-3|NA|TRBJ2-1|NA
CASSYSQGYNEQFF
TGTGCCAGCAGTTACTCCCAGGGCTACAATGAGCAGTTCTTC
>TRBV12-3/TRBV12-4|NA|TRBJ2-4|NA
CASSYGNIQYF
TGTGCCAGCAGTTATGGGAACATTCAGTACTTC
>TRBV20-1|few|TRBJ2-2|TRBD2
CSARASGTSGGAVTGELFF
TGCAGTGCTAGAGCCTCCGGGACTAGCGGGGGGGCGGTCACCGGGGAGCTGTTTTTT
>TRBV2|NA|TRBJ2-2|NA
CASRAGATGNTGELFF
TGTGCCAGCAGGGCGGGTGCAACAGGGAACACCGGGGAGCTGTTTTTT
>TRBV7-2|few|TRBJ2-5|TRBD1
CASSLRGQTQYF
TGTGCCAGCAGCCTCAGGGGGCAGACCCAGTACTTC